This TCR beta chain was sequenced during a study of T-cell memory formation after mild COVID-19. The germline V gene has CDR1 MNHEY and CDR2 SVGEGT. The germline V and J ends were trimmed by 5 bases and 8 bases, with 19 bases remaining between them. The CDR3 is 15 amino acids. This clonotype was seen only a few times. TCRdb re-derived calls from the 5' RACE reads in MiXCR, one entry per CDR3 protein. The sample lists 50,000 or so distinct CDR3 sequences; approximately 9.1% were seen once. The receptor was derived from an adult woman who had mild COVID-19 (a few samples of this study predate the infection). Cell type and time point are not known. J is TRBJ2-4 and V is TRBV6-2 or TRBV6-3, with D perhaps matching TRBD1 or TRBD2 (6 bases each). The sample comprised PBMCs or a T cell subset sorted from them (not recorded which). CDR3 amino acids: CASSPHGTGADIQYF. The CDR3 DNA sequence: TGTGCCAGCAGTCCACATGGGACGGGGGCGGACATTCAGTACTTC.